This TCR beta chain was recovered during a study of T-cell memory formation after mild COVID-19. Study-wide results and caveats: Clones that contracted clustered mainly in CM and EM if CD4+ and in EMRA if CD8+. There was a balanced CD4/CD8 profile in clones contracting day 15 to 85, and later expanders leaned CD4+.

This clonotype was detected only a few times. Its target is unknown. V was trimmed by 3 bases and J by 6 bases, leaving 15 bases between them. The CDR3 has 14 residues. Per germline, CDR1 SEHNR and CDR2 FQNEAQ (reference sequence). TCRdb independently ran MiXCR on the 5' RACE reads; one entry per CDR3 protein. Among more than 350,000 distinct CDR3 sequences listed, around 21% were seen once. The chain carries TRBV7-9 and TRBJ2-7; tentative D call: TRBD2 (5 bases). The TCR sequence derives from an adult woman who had mild COVID-19 (a few samples of this study predate the infection). Cell type and time point are not known. Specimen: PBMCs or a T cell subset sorted from them (not recorded which). The CDR3 is CASSFEGTTSEQYF. The DNA of the CDR3 is TGTGCCAGCAGCTTTGAGGGTACTACCTCCGAGCAGTACTTC.